Reported below is one T cell receptor (beta chain). This record belongs to a study of blood T cell repertoires in COVID-19. Study summary: Samples came from the United States, Italy and Spain, spanning acute and convalescent COVID-19.

In the original analysis: Estimates of nucleated cell counts were drawn from the amplification of reference gene primers. Method: immunoSEQ multiplex PCR; TCRdb's copy keeps in-frame clones and lacks some. The V and J calls and the clone size are those of that table, but D and trimming were determined from the DNA. The data hold more than 150,000 clones, with 80% to 85% observed a single time. The CDR3 loop spans 16 amino acids. Germline V CDR1 and CDR2: MNHEY, SVGAGI. V lost 0 bases and J 1 base, leaving 12 bases between the germline ends. Residents of 24 US areas, aged roughly 18 to 90 years, made up the participants. Cohorts were assigned according to the clinical history that participants reported.

The clonotype originates from a woman aged 45-59 years who had recovered from COVID-19. Sequencing was done on a sample of PBMCs or T cells enriched from blood (not recorded which). J is TRBJ2-5 and V is TRBV6-5; a possible D gene is TRBD2 (6 bases). CDR3 loop: CASSYSGEDVQETQYF. DNA of the CDR3: TGTGCCAGCAGTTACTCGGGGGAGGATGTCCAAGAGACCCAGTACTTC.